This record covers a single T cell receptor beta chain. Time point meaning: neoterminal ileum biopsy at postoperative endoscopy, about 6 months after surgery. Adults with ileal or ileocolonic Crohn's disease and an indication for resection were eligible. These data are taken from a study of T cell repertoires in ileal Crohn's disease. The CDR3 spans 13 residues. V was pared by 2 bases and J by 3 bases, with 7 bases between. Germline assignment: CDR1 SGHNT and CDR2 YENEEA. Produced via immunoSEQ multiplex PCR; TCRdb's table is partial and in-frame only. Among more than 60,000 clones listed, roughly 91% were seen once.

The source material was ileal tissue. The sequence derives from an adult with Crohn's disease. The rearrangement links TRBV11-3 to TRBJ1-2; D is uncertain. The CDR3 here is CASSLTPDYGYTF. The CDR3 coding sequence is TGTGCCAGCAGCTTAACCCCGGACTATGGCTACACCTTC.